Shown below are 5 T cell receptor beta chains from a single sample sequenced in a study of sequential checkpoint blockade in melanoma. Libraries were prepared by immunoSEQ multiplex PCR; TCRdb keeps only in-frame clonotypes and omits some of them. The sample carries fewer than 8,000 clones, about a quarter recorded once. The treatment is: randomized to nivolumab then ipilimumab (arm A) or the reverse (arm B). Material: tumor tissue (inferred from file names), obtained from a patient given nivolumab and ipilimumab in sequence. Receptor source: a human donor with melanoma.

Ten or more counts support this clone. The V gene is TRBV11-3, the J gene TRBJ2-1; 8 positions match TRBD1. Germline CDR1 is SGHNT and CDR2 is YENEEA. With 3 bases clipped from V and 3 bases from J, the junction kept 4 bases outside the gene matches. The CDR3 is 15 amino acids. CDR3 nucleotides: TGTGCCAGCAGCTTGGAAGGACAGGGCTACAATGAGCAGTTCTTC. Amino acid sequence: CASSLEGQGYNEQFF.

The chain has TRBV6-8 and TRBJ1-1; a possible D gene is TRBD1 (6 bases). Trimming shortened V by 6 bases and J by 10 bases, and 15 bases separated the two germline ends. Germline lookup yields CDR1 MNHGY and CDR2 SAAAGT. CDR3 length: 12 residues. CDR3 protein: CASREQGPPAFF. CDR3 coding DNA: TGTGCCAGCAGGGAACAGGGCCCCCCAGCTTTCTTT.

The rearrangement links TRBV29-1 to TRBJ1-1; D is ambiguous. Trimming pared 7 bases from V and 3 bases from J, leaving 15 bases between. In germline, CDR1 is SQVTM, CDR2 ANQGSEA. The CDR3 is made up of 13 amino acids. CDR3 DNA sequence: TGCAGCGCCGCCCGGACTGGGGACACTGAAGCTTTCTTT. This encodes CSAARTGDTEAFF.

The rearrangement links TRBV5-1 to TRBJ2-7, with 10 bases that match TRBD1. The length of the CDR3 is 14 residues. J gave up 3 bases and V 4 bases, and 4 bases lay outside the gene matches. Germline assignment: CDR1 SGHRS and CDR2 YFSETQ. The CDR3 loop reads CASSPGQGSYEQYF. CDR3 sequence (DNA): TGCGCCAGCAGCCCGGGACAGGGGAGCTACGAGCAGTACTTC.

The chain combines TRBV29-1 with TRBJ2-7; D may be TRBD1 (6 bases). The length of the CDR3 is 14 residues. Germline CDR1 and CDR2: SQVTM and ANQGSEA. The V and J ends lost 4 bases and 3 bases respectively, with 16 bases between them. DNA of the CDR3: TGCAGCGTTGCTAGTCCTTGGGGACACTACGAGCAGTACTTC. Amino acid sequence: CSVASPWGHYEQYF.